This T cell receptor (beta chain) was observed in a study of Graves' ophthalmopathy and Graves' hyperthyroidism. For repertoire sequencing, the TCR beta CDR3 regions were amplified from RNA transcripts. First-round RT-PCR used HTBI primers; second-round multiplex PCR followed. A single record per CDR3 protein comes from TCRdb applying MiXCR to the multiplex PCR reads. The table shows around 590,000 distinct CDR3 sequences, with approximately 37% occurring only once. This clonotype was recorded at least ten times. This CDR3 region has 16 residues. Between the trimmed V and J ends, which lost 0 bases and 8 bases, there was a span of 19 bases. Germline lookup yields CDR1 SEHNR and CDR2 FQNEAQ (reference sequence).

This clonotype was obtained from an adult man with Graves' hyperthyroidism. The source material was peripheral blood or thyroid tissue (not recorded which). The chain combines TRBV7-9 with TRBJ1-2; D not certain. CDR3 DNA: TGTGCCAGCAGCTTAGCGAGCGGACGTGTTTGGAGCGGCTACACCTTC. Its protein product is CASSLASGRVWSGYTF. The full variable domain, with the rest looked up from reference TRBV7-9 and TRBJ1-2, is DTGVSQNPRHKITKRGQNVTFRCDPISEHNRLYWYRQTLGQGPEFLTYFQNEAQLEKSRLLSDRFSAERPKGSFSTLEIQRTEQGDSAMYLCASSLASGRVWSGYTFGSGTRLTVV.